This T cell receptor beta chain was sequenced for a study of cytomegalovirus exposure and HLA in healthy donors. The CDR3 spans 12 residues. From germline, CDR1 is MNHNS and CDR2 SASEGT. V dropped 5 bases and J dropped 5; count of bases not matched to a gene: 1. Clones were read by immunoSEQ multiplex PCR, and TCRdb kept only the in-frame ones, dropping some. The repertoire includes about 140,000 clones, around 88% of them detected once, and about 7.9% sits in the top ten. The sample consisted of PBMCs. The chain uses TRBV6-1 and TRBJ1-1, with TRBD1 matching 8 bases. This sequence originates from a woman under 30 in good health and CMV-seropositive. The CDR3 coding sequence is TGTGCCAGCAGTCGGACAGGGACTGAAGCTTTCTTT. It specifies CASSRTGTEAFF.